The 21 T cell receptor beta chains below were found in one sample sequenced in a study of regulatory T cells in long-lasting Graves disease. Arm-PCR with iRepertoire HTBI primers amplified the CDR3 regions for these TCR beta libraries. Via MiXCR, TCRdb re-called the multiplex PCR reads, giving one row per CDR3 protein. The sample includes a few hundred thousand distinct CDR3 sequences, approximately 18% seen only once; the top ten take 14%. Time point indicated: newly diagnosed GD, antithyroid drugs for less than 3 months. Extracted RNA from PBMCs served as the source of the TCR library. The same sample was also studied in work on T cells in Graves' hyperthyroidism and ophthalmopathy.

The starting material was peripheral blood mononuclear cells (PBMCs), obtained at new diagnosis, from a patient treated with antithyroid drugs. All receptors come from a woman aged 25-40 years with Graves disease.

This clonotype was detected many times. This chain joins TRBV3-1 and TRBJ1-4; D is undetermined. V lost 0 bases and J 7 bases, leaving 18 bases between the germline ends. Looked up from germline, CDR1 is LGHDT and CDR2 is YNNKEL (reference sequence). The CDR3 has 17 amino acids. The CDR3 nucleotides read TGTGCCAGCAGCCAAGAACGGGTCGGAGGTTGGGGTGAAAAACTGTTTTTT. It codes for CASSQERVGGWGEKLFF. The complete variable domain, with remaining parts taken from reference TRBV3-1 and TRBJ1-4, reads DTAVSQTPKYLVTQMGNDKSIKCEQNLGHDTMYWYKQDSKKFLKIMFSYNNKELIINETVPNRFSPKSPDKAHLNLHINSLELGDSAVYFCASSQERVGGWGEKLFFGSGTQLSVL.

The J gene is TRBJ2-6, the V gene TRBV2; possibly TRBD2 for D (5 bases). CDR3 length equals 18 residues. V gave up 5 bases and J gave up 0 bases, with 17 bases separating them. Per germline, CDR1 SNHLY and CDR2 FYNNEI. For the CDR3, the DNA is TGTGCCAGCAGTAAAGACCGGGATCTATTCTCTGGGGCCAACGTCCTGACTTTC. Translating gives CASSKDRDLFSGANVLTF. Supplemented by reference TRBV2 and TRBJ2-6, the full variable domain reads EPEVTQTPSHQVTQMGQEVILRCVPISNHLYFYWYRQILGQKVEFLVSFYNNEISEKSEIFDDQFSVERPDGSNFTLKIRSTKLEDSAMYFCASSKDRDLFSGANVLTFGAGSRLTVL.

The sample holds many counts of this clonotype. The CDR3 DNA reads TGTGCCAGCAGCATGTCGACAGGAGATCAAGAGACCCAGTACTTC. Amino acid sequence: CASSMSTGDQETQYF. The V and J genes are TRBV9 and TRBJ2-5, with D maybe TRBD1 (6 bases). The germline V and J ends were trimmed by 4 bases and 2 bases, with 15 bases remaining between them. CDR1 is SGDLS and CDR2 is YYNGEE in the germline V gene. The CDR3 totals 15 residues.

The chain employs TRBV25-1 and TRBJ2-1; D is uncertain. Germline V CDR1 and CDR2: MGHDK, SYGVNS. The CDR3 loop spans 14 amino acids. The V and J ends lost 6 bases and 1 base respectively, with 10 bases between them. CDR3 coding DNA: TGTGCCAGCAGGAGCCAGGTTTCCTACAATGAGCAGTTCTTC. It translates to CASRSQVSYNEQFF.

This clonotype has a count of ten or more. This rearrangement joins TRBV6-1 to TRBJ2-5; TRBD2 matches at 9 bases. J gave up 5 bases and V 1 base, and 8 bases lay outside the gene matches. Germline-derived CDR1 and CDR2 are MNHNS and SASEGT. The CDR3 runs to 16 residues. CDR3 DNA: TGTGCCAGCAGTGAAGGAGGTGGCGGGGGGGCGGAGACCCAGTACTTC. Protein sequence: CASSEGGGGGAETQYF.

Concerning this clonotype itself: This may stem from a read error, because a much larger clone lies one nucleotide away. The chain has TRBV5-6 and TRBJ1-2; D is uncertain. This CDR3 is 12 amino acids long. Germline V gives CDR1 SGHDT, CDR2 YYEEEE. The CDR3 loop reads CASSASNYDYTF. The CDR3 nucleotides are TGTGCCAGCAGCGCAAGCAACTATGACTACACCTTC.

This clonotype was counted a single time. The CDR3 sequence: CAWSVHDLTKFF. CDR3 nucleotides: TGTGCCTGGAGTGTACATGACCTTACGAAGTTCTTC. This sequence joins TRBV30 and TRBJ2-1; no clear D gene. Germline-derived CDR1 and CDR2 are GTSNPN and SVGIG (reference sequence). The CDR3 covers 12 residues. V dropped 0 bases and J dropped 14 bases, with 14 bases sitting between them.

At least ten counts were recorded for this clonotype. The V and J genes are TRBV7-2 and TRBJ1-5; 9 nucleotides align to TRBD1. V shed 5 bases, J shed 3 bases, and the junction held 8 bases outside the gene matches. The CDR3 is made up of 16 amino acids. The germline gives CDR1 SGHTA, CDR2 FQGNSA. CDR3: CASSAKTGGVNQPQHF. CDR3 sequence (DNA): TGTGCCAGCAGCGCCAAGACAGGGGGAGTCAATCAGCCCCAGCATTTT.

V gene TRBV27 combines with J gene TRBJ2-1; the D gene is possibly TRBD1 (5 bases). Germline V CDR1 and CDR2: MNHEY, SMNVEV (reference sequence). V lost 5 bases, J lost 8 bases, and 13 bases lay in between. CDR3 size: 13 residues. The CDR3 DNA is TGTGCCAGCAGTCAGAGGTGGGGCCATGAGCAGTTCTTC. Protein sequence: CASSQRWGHEQFF.

To note about this clonotype: A much larger clone differs from this one at a single base, so this may be a read error. V gene TRBV10-3 combines with J gene TRBJ2-5; maybe TRBD2 (7 bases). Germline CDR1 ENHRY, CDR2 SYGVKD. Trimming removed 0 bases from V and 7 bases from J, with 18 bases in between. The CDR3 has 16 amino acids. The CDR3 DNA sequence: TGTGCCATCAGTGAGTCCGGCGGGGGCTCGGGAGGGACCCAGTACTTC. Translated: CAISESGGGSGGTQYF.

The sample holds many counts of this clonotype. The V gene is TRBV5-1, the J gene TRBJ2-7; 7 positions match TRBD2. This CDR3 contains 15 residues. The germline gives CDR1 SGHRS, CDR2 YFSETQ. Losses at the gene ends were 0 bases for V and 4 bases for J; bases not matched to a gene: 7. The CDR3 DNA reads TGCGCCAGCAGCTTGGCTAGCGGCCGGGGATACGAGCAGTACTTC. Translated, it gives CASSLASGRGYEQYF.

This clonotype has ten or more counts. This chain connects TRBV12-3 or TRBV12-4 to TRBJ1-1, with D perhaps matching TRBD1 (6 bases). This CDR3 is 14 amino acids long. Trimming pared 2 bases from V and 3 bases from J, leaving 10 bases between. Written as DNA, the CDR3 is TGTGCCAGCAGTTTATACGGGACATACACTGAAGCTTTCTTT. Amino acids: CASSLYGTYTEAFF.

The chain joins TRBV20-1 to TRBJ2-1; 9 nucleotides match TRBD2. Germline assignment: CDR1 DFQATT and CDR2 SNEGSKA (reference sequence). The CDR3 runs 15 residues. After removal of 6 bases from V and 9 bases from J, the junction contained 15 bases not matched to a gene. In DNA, the CDR3 is TGCAGTGCGCCCCCGCTAGCGGGGAAAAATCCTGAGCAGTTCTTC. Residues: CSAPPLAGKNPEQFF.

This clonotype occurred many times. The V gene is TRBV2, the J gene TRBJ1-1; D call uncertain. The CDR3 is 14 amino acids. Germline V gene sequence: CDR1 SNHLY, CDR2 FYNNEI. Trimming removed 0 bases at V and 6 bases at J, with 11 bases between. Written as DNA, the CDR3 is TGTGCCAGCAGTGAAGCGCCGGCACGCGCTGAAGCTTTCTTT. This encodes CASSEAPARAEAFF.

Many counts were recorded for this clonotype. The V call is TRBV7-3, the J call TRBJ1-1; tentatively, D is TRBD1 (5 bases). The germline CDR1 and CDR2 sequences are SGHTA and FQGTGA. This CDR3 contains 18 residues. Trimming took 2 bases from V and 5 from J, leaving 24 bases between them. The CDR3 is CASSLLPGRLPEGTEAFF. The CDR3 nucleotides read TGTGCCAGCAGCTTACTCCCGGGACGGCTACCCGAGGGGACTGAAGCTTTCTTT.

This clonotype was counted many times. This chain joins TRBV5-1 and TRBJ2-5, with TRBD2 as a possible D gene (6 bases). V lost 4 bases and J lost 5, with 18 bases in between. Germline CDR1 is SGHRS and CDR2 is YFSETQ. The length of the CDR3 is 15 residues. CDR3 in amino acids: CASSRSVGRSETQYF. The CDR3 DNA reads TGCGCCAGCAGCCGATCAGTAGGGAGGTCGGAGACCCAGTACTTC. Based on the CDR3 plus reference TRBV5-1 and TRBJ2-5, the full variable domain is KAGVTQTPRYLIKTRGQQVTLSCSPISGHRSVSWYQQTPGQGLQFLFEYFSETQRNKGNFPGRFSGRQFSNSRSEMNVSTLELGDSALYLCASSRSVGRSETQYFGPGTRLLVL.

In this sample, this clonotype turned up many times. The chain uses TRBV18 and TRBJ2-3; D gene unclear. The CDR3 covers 14 residues. V was clipped by 2 bases and J by 3 bases, with 9 bases between them. Germline V CDR1 and CDR2: KGHSH, LQKENI. CDR3 sequence (DNA): TGTGCCAGCTCACCAAACGAAGGGACAGATACGCAGTATTTT. It is translated as CASSPNEGTDTQYF.

This clonotype was seen many times. The gene calls are TRBV9 and TRBJ1-4; 10 bases line up with TRBD1. The CDR3 consists of 14 residues. CDR1 is SGDLS and CDR2 is YYNGEE in the germline V gene. Trimming removed 4 bases from V and 8 bases from J; junction bases left unmatched: 5. Written as DNA, the CDR3 is TGTGCCAGCAGCCTACGGACAGGGGGAGAAAAACTGTTTTTT. It specifies CASSLRTGGEKLFF.

This clonotype was seen at least ten times. The chain couples TRBV12-3 or TRBV12-4 to TRBJ2-1, with TRBD1 matching over 9 bases. The CDR3 runs 14 residues. V was pared by 4 bases and J by 6 bases, with 4 bases of the junction left unmatched. The CDR3 DNA follows: TGTGCCAGCAGTTATCACAGGGGGCGCAATGAGCAGTTCTTC. Its translation is CASSYHRGRNEQFF.

Note on this clonotype: This could be a read error, since a much larger clone is one nucleotide away. This chain uses TRBV7-9 with TRBJ2-7, with 13 bases lining up with TRBD2. Germline lookup yields CDR1 SEHNR and CDR2 FQNEAQ (reference sequence). The CDR3 runs 16 residues. The junction had 11 bases not matched to a gene; V was cut back by 5 bases and J by 7 bases. The CDR3 nucleotides read TGTGCCAGCAGCCCGCAAGGACTAGCGGGGGCCAATGAGCAGTACTTC. Its protein product is CASSPQGLAGANEQYF.

This chain links TRBV12-3 or TRBV12-4 with TRBJ1-2; TRBD1 matches 9 bases. Trimming at V came to 3 bases and at J to 5 bases, leaving 10 bases not matched to a gene. The CDR3 extends over 16 amino acids. In DNA form, the CDR3 reads TGTGCCAGCAGTTTGGGCCAGGGACAGGGAAGGTATGGCTACACCTTC. This sequence encodes CASSLGQGQGRYGYTF.